What follows is one T cell receptor beta chain and its context. This entry is derived from a study of blood T cell repertoires in COVID-19. Assay used: immunoSEQ multiplex PCR; TCRdb lists only in-frame clones, some missing. Of 250,000 to 350,000 clones listed, approximately 89% are singletons. The TCR was taken from a woman aged 60-70 years with acute or convalescent COVID-19. Specimen: peripheral blood.

Here the CDR3 reads CASSSPGAGGELFF. In DNA form, the CDR3 reads TGTGCCAGCAGCAGTCCAGGGGCTGGCGGGGAGCTGTTTTTT. This chain joins TRBV7-9 and TRBJ2-2; D may be TRBD1 (6 bases). The V gene lost 5 bases and the J gene lost 7 bases, with 14 bases spanning the gap. Germline loops: CDR1 SEHNR, CDR2 FQNEAQ (reference sequence). The CDR3 consists of 14 residues.